This note documents a single T cell receptor beta chain sequence. Per the study methods: The authors estimated nucleated cell counts from reference gene primer amplification. Here immunoSEQ multiplex PCR was the method, and the copy in TCRdb shows in-frame clones only, minus some. V, J and clone size derive from that table, while D and trimming were established from the DNA sequence. The sample contains around 200,000 clones, roughly 86% of which appear only once. The data were obtained in a study of blood T cell repertoires in COVID-19. Across the study: Nucleic acid was either cDNA or gDNA, and it came from T cells, B-cell-depleted T cells, or PBMCs.

The germline V gene has CDR1 SGHTA and CDR2 FQGTGA. The CDR3 loop spans 15 amino acids. Deletions cut 2 bases from V and 8 bases from J, with 13 bases between. This clonotype originated in a man aged 65-85 years with acute or convalescent COVID-19. The chain employs TRBV7-3 and TRBJ1-6; weak D call: TRBD1 (6 bases). Material: peripheral blood. This CDR3 reads CASSLLSGAHSPLHF. Here the CDR3 DNA reads TGTGCCAGCAGCTTATTGTCAGGGGCACATTCACCCCTCCACTTT.